This T cell receptor (beta chain) was sequenced for a study of human thymus T cells (dated by TCRdb to the early 2020s). In terms of the full investigation: TCR alpha and beta repertoires from about 8 infant thymus samples and a few related peripheral blood samples were characterized in the study. Donor ages ranging from 7 to 244 days were recorded, and several male and a couple of female infants were included in the cohort. What the authors observed across the whole study: Biased V and J gene segment usage appeared to be present in both thymic and peripheral blood repertoires. On average, thymus samples yielded 810,000 or so unique TCRB clonotypes, whereas blood samples yielded some 85,000. According to the related research, thymic TCR repertoires were highly overlapping among unrelated individuals.

The CDR3 runs 15 residues from the cysteine to the phenylalanine. The retained sequence is limited to the CDR3, 45 bases, with the frame set at the first base. Trimming leaves V shorter by 5 bases and J shorter by 3 bases, with the junction holding 8 bases beyond the gene matches. Based on the germline V gene (reference sequence), the CDR1 and CDR2 sequences are SGHKS and YYEKEE. Thymus tissue was obtained as surgical resects removed during corrective cardiac surgery. Immunologically healthy infants undergoing open corrective cardiac surgery for congenital heart defects in Finland were used as donors. Thymocytes were released mechanically from tissue and stored at -70 °C as pellets of 10-30 million cells. A QIAsymphony instrument was used to extract genomic DNA from the frozen cell pellets. The immunoSEQ multiplex PCR assay was used to amplify the TCRB and TCRAD loci from a standardized quantity of quality-controlled genomic DNA. The amplicons covered the V(D)J region and were long enough to include the CDR3 and to identify the V and J genes. Amplicon sequencing was performed on an Illumina platform through the commercial immunoSEQ service. Per the authors' processing: Primer bias and sequencing errors were corrected as previously described, and TCRAD and TCRB were defined on the basis of the IMGT database. Repertoires were analysed with immunoSEQ Analyzer 3.0 and VDJTools, covering basic statistics, V/J segment usage, diversity estimates, rarefaction and pairwise overlap. Chao1, ChaoE, Efron-Thisted, Shannon and inverse Simpson indices were used to estimate diversity, which was also estimated on datasets down-sampled to the smallest sample. Repertoire overlap used strict matching of CDR3 nucleotide sequence, V gene and J gene, with Jaccard-based multidimensional scaling clustering. This immuneACCESS table, as held by TCRdb, lists in-frame sequences with V and J called but not all clones. Of the missing ones, under half trace to an unresolved V gene in checked studies; the others have no known cause. Clone size and V and J calls were adopted from that table, with D and trimming inferred from the DNA. This sample comprises tens of thousands of clones, around 95% of them detected only once. 0.03% to 0.035% of the sample is in the top ten clones.

Comments on this clone: Its antigen is not yet known. Base qualities are not at hand, and no much larger clone is one base apart.

Here the chain combines TRBV5-5 and TRBJ2-7, with TRBD1 identical over 10 junction bases. The source of this sequence is a girl under three years old with a congenital heart defect but otherwise immunologically healthy. Sequencing used thymus tissue. The CDR3 reads as follows: CASRSGQGEDYEQYF. The DNA reads as follows: TGTGCCAGCAGATCCGGACAGGGGGAAGACTACGAGCAGTACTTC.